This T cell receptor beta chain was identified during a study of T cell responses to AZD1222 COVID-19 vaccine (dated by TCRdb to the early 2020s). In the study overall: A total of 233 trial participants underwent TCR sequencing, of whom under 220 had received two doses of AZD1222 and about 25 had received two doses of the MenACWY control vaccine. Trial participants were enrolled by age into subgroups of 18-55, 56-69 and 70-plus years, and roughly 150, 30 and 60 TCR-sequenced participants, respectively, were included in these subgroups.

Points the paper makes about the study in general: After two AZD1222 doses, both the breadth and the depth of spike-specific TCRs were significantly higher than at day 0 and than in MenACWY recipients. Reportedly, almost half of the unique spike-specific TCRs recognized epitopes lying outside the regions that are mutated in the B.1.351 and B.1.1.7 variants. Only six AZD1222 recipients were SARS-CoV-2 seropositive at baseline, limiting conclusions about previously exposed vaccinees. Because no samples from the day 14 peak response were available, repertoires could be characterized only after the peak T cell response. The 56-69-year group was small, and its depth increase did not reach significance, likely because of low power. Participants were mostly white British and included more females than males, and it was suggested by the authors that clonal diversity may have been underestimated. CD4 TCRs associated with the vaccine covered the entire spike protein, and the dominant responses were in regions 160-218 and 743-854.

In light of the paper, this sample's time point label describes: about 28 days (+/-7) after the second vaccine dose. AZD1222 recipients given second doses at about 4 weeks or at about 12 weeks were pooled, since spike-specific TCR depth and breadth were not found to differ between the two schedules. Vaccinee samples came from UK trials COV001 and COV002, including a single-blind randomized controlled phase 2/3 trial of AZD1222 (ChAdOx1 nCoV-19) in healthy adults. For TCRbeta chain sequencing, PBMC samples were collected from trial participants at day 0 and at day 28 after the second dose. The CDR3 starts with the cysteine, ends with the phenylalanine, and has 17 residues. The DNA shown is the 51-base CDR3, in frame from base 1. CDR1 KGHDR and CDR2 SFDVKD were looked up in the germline V gene. The trim is 3 bases for V and 0 bases for J, with a gap of 11 bases between the germline ends. The CDR3 regions of human TCRbeta chains were analyzed by immunosequencing. As for the original processing: TCRs in the repertoires were compared against a reference library of SARS-CoV-2-specific TCRs that had been generated with the MIRA antigen-specificity platform. Breadth was defined as the fraction of unique TCRs that were SARS-CoV-2-associated, and depth was defined as the fraction of total T cells that were SARS-CoV-2-associated. Using the MIRA data, every spike-specific TCR was mapped to the spike region that the TCR reacted to and assigned to either a CD4 or a CD8 class. Log10-transformed breadth and depth values were compared by one-way ANOVA with Sidak's multiple comparisons tests. The table comes from immuneACCESS by way of TCRdb, which keeps in-frame sequences with V and J called. Part of the clones is missing from these tables; in studies checked, under half for an unresolved V gene and the rest for unknown reasons. The D gene and trimming were derived from the DNA, and the V and J assignments and clone size from that table. The sample contains 250,000 to 300,000 clones, approximately 94% of them found a single time. The top ten clones comprise roughly 0.6% of the sample.

Points on this clone: This clone's antigen is unknown. No quality values exist for individual bases; no much larger clone is one base distant.

The sequence links TRBV24-1 to TRBJ2-6; the D segment cannot be called with confidence. The sequenced sample was peripheral blood, obtained 28 days after the second AZD1222 dose. The sequence derives from an adult who received the AZD1222 COVID-19 vaccine. The encoded CDR3 is CATSDPLGASGANVLTF. The DNA is TGTGCCACCAGTGATCCACTGGGTGCCTCTGGGGCCAACGTCCTGACTTTC.